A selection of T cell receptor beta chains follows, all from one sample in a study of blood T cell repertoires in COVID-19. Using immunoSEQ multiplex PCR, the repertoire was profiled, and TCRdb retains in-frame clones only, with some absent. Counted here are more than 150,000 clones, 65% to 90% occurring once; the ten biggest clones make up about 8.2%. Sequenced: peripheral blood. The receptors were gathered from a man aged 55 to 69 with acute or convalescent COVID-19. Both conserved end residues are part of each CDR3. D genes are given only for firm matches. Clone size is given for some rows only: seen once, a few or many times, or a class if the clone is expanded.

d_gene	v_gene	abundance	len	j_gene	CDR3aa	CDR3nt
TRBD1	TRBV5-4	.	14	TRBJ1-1	CASSMGQVNTEAFF	TGTGCCAGCAGCATGGGACAGGTGAACACTGAAGCTTTCTTT
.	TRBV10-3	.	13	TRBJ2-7	CAISGAISYEQYF	TGTGCCATCAGTGGGGCCATCTCCTACGAGCAGTACTTC
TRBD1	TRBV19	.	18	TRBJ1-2	CASPNLGQAYGDNYGYTF	TGTGCCAGTCCCAACCTTGGACAGGCGTATGGGGATAACTATGGCTACACCTTC
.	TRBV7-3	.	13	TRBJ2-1	CASSLSAANEQFF	TGTGCCAGCAGCTTAAGCGCGGCCAATGAGCAGTTCTTC
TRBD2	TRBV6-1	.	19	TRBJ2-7	CASSVPPGLAGASSYEQYF	TGTGCCAGCAGTGTTCCACCGGGACTAGCGGGAGCGAGCTCCTACGAGCAGTACTTC
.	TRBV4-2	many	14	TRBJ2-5	CASSQAPGQETQYF	TGTGCCAGCAGCCAAGCCCCGGGACAAGAGACCCAGTACTTC
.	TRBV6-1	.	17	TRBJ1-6	CASSVETGAYHNSPLHF	TGTGCCAGCAGTGTAGAGACAGGAGCCTATCATAATTCACCCCTCCACTTT
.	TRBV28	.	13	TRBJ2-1	CASSSSQYNEQFF	TGTGCCAGCAGTTCTTCCCAGTACAATGAGCAGTTCTTC
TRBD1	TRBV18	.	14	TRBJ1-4	CASSPLGTDEKLFF	TGTGCCAGCTCACCACTGGGGACAGATGAAAAACTGTTTTTT
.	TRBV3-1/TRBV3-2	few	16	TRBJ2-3	CASSQGAGFSTDTQYF	TGTGCCAGCAGCCAAGGGGCAGGGTTTAGCACAGATACGCAGTATTTT
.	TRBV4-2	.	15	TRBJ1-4	CASSQEMQGNEKLFF	TGTGCCAGCAGCCAAGAAATGCAGGGGAATGAAAAACTGTTTTTT
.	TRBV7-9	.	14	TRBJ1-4	CASSSGTSTEKLFF	TGTGCCAGCAGCTCCGGGACTTCAACTGAAAAACTGTTTTTT
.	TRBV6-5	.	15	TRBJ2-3	CASSYGGTSTDTQYF	TGTGCCAGCAGTTACGGCGGAACTAGCACAGATACGCAGTATTTT
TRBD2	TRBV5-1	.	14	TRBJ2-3	CASSLAGGADTQYF	TGCGCCAGCAGCCTAGCGGGAGGCGCAGATACGCAGTATTTT
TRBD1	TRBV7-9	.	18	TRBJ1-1	CASSHLPRDRVFGTEAFF	TGTGCCAGCAGCCACTTACCCCGGGACAGGGTTTTTGGCACTGAAGCTTTCTTT
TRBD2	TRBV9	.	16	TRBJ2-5	CASSVRAGGNGETQYF	TGTGCCAGCAGCGTTCGAGCGGGAGGGAATGGAGAGACCCAGTACTTC
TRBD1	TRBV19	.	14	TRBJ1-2	CASTGQADLYGYTF	TGTGCCAGTACAGGACAGGCCGATCTCTATGGCTACACCTTC
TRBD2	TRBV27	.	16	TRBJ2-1	CASIITGTSSYNEQFF	TGTGCCAGCATTATCACCGGGACTAGCTCCTACAATGAGCAGTTCTTC
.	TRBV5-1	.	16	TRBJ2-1	CASSQIMQVGEHEQFF	TGCGCCAGCAGCCAGATCATGCAGGTGGGAGAACATGAGCAGTTCTTC
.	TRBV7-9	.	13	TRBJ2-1	CASTLDGKGEQFF	TGTGCCAGCACCCTAGACGGGAAGGGTGAGCAGTTCTTC
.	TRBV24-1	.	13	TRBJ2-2	CATTQGITGELFF	TGTGCCACCACTCAGGGGATCACCGGGGAGCTGTTTTTT
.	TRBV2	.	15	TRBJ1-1	CASSAATLRNTEAFF	TGTGCCAGCAGTGCGGCGACATTGAGGAACACTGAAGCTTTCTTT
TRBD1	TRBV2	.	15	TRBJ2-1	CASRWTGGSYNEQFF	TGTGCCAGCAGATGGACAGGGGGCTCCTACAATGAGCAGTTCTTC
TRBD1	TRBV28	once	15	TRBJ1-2	CASSSQGTAGRGYTF	TGTGCCAGCAGTTCCCAAGGGACAGCTGGCCGTGGCTACACCTTC
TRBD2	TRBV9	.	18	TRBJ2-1	CASSVDGRLADSYNEQFF	TGTGCCAGCAGCGTAGACGGTCGGCTAGCGGACTCCTACAATGAGCAGTTCTTC
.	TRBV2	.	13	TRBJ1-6	CASSDEENSPLHF	TGTGCCAGCAGTGACGAGGAAAATTCACCCCTCCACTTT
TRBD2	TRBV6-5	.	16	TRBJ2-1	CASSSYRLAGGNEQFF	TGTGCCAGCAGTTCTTATAGACTAGCCGGCGGCAATGAGCAGTTCTTC
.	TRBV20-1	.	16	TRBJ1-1	CSASYGGLIMNTEAFF	TGCAGTGCTAGTTATGGGGGCCTTATAATGAACACTGAAGCTTTCTTT
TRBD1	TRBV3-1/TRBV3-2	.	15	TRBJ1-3	CASSLKTGRGNTIYF	TGTGCCAGCAGCCTCAAGACAGGGAGAGGAAACACCATATATTTT
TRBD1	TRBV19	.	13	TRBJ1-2	CASRSTGDDGYTF	TGTGCCAGTAGATCGACAGGGGACGATGGCTACACCTTC
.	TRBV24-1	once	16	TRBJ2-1	CATSDYLAESYNEQFF	TGTGCCACCAGTGATTATTTAGCGGAGTCCTACAATGAGCAGTTCTTC